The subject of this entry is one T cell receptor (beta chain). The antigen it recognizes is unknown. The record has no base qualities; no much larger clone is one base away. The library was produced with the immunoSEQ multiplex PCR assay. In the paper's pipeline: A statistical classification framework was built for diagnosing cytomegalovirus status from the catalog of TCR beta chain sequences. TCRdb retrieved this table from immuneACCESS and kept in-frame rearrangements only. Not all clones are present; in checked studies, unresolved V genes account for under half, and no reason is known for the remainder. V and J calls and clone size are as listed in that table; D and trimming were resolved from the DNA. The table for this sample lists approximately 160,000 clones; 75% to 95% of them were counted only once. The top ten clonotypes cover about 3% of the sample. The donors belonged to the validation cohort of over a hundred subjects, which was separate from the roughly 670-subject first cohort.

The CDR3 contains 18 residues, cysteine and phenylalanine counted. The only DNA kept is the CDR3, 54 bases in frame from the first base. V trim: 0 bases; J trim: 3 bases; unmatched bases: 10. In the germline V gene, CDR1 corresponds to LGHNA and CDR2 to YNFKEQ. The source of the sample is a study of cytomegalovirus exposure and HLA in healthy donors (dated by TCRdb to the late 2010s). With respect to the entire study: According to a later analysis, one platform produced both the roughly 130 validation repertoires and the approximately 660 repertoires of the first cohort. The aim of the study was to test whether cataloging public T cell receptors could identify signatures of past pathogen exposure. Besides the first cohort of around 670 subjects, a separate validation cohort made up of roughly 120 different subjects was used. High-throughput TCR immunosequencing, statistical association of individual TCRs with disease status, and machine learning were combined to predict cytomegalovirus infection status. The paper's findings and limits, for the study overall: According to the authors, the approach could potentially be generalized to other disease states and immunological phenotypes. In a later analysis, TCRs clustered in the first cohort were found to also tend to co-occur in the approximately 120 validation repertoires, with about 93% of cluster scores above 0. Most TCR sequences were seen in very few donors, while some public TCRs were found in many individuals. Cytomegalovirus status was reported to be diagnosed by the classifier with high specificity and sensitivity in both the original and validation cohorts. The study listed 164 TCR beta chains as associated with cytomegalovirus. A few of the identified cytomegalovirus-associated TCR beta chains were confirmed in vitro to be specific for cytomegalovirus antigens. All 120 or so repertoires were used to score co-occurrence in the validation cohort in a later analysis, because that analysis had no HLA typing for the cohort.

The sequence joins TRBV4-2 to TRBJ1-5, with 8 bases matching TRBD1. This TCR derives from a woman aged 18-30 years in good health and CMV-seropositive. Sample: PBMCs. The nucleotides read TGTGCCAGCAGCCAAGATGAATGGACAGGGATGATCAATCAGCCCCAGCATTTT. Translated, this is CASSQDEWTGMINQPQHF.